The rows below give T cell receptor beta chains drawn from one sample of a study of metastatic and nonmetastatic thyroid tumors. Using MiXCR, TCRdb re-called clones from the PCR reads. The sample lists around 5,900 clones, 31% occurring once. Material for sequencing was tumor tissue. These receptors all stem from a female donor with papillary thyroid cancer or a benign thyroid nodule (not recorded which). Some clones in this sample may be carry-over from other donors' samples. The CDR3 runs from the conserved cysteine through the conserved F or W. The order of the fields is clone size, V gene, J gene, D gene, CDR3 DNA, CDR3 protein. The D gene is left open where the match is weak. Only some rows state a clone size, as once, few, many or a class for expanded clones.

clone size: -
V gene: TRBV3-1
J gene: TRBJ1-1
D gene: -
CDR3 DNA: TGTGCCAGCAGCCACGGGACCTTAAGAAACACTGAAGCTTTCTTT
CDR3 protein: CASSHGTLRNTEAFF

clone size: -
V gene: TRBV7-2
J gene: TRBJ2-5
D gene: -
CDR3 DNA: TGTGCCAGCAGCTTTGACCGGGAGACCCAGTACTTC
CDR3 protein: CASSFDRETQYF

clone size: -
V gene: TRBV9
J gene: TRBJ1-1
D gene: -
CDR3 DNA: TGTGCCAGCAGCGTGGGCCCAGACACTGAAGCTTTCTTT
CDR3 protein: CASSVGPDTEAFF

clone size: -
V gene: TRBV6-1
J gene: TRBJ2-1
D gene: TRBD2
CDR3 DNA: TGTGCCAGCAGTGAAGTAGCGGGAGGGTACAATGAGCAGTTCTTC
CDR3 protein: CASSEVAGGYNEQFF

clone size: -
V gene: TRBV7-9
J gene: TRBJ1-5
D gene: -
CDR3 DNA: TGTGCCAGCAGCTCTCCGGGGCCTAATCAGCCCCAGCATTTT
CDR3 protein: CASSSPGPNQPQHF

clone size: -
V gene: TRBV6-1
J gene: TRBJ2-7
D gene: -
CDR3 DNA: TGTGCTGTGGGAGATCCTTCCTACGAGCAGTACTTC
CDR3 protein: CAVGDPSYEQYF

clone size: -
V gene: TRBV6-2/TRBV6-3
J gene: TRBJ2-7
D gene: -
CDR3 DNA: TGTGCCAGCAGTTACCTTCTCGGGACCATGAGCTCCTACGAGCAGTACTTC
CDR3 protein: CASSYLLGTMSSYEQYF

clone size: few
V gene: TRBV6-2/TRBV6-3
J gene: TRBJ1-2
D gene: -
CDR3 DNA: TGTGCCAGCAGTTACGCTGGGGACTATGGCTACACCTTC
CDR3 protein: CASSYAGDYGYTF

clone size: -
V gene: TRBV4-2
J gene: TRBJ2-7
D gene: TRBD2
CDR3 DNA: TGTGCCAGCAGCCAAGGGGACCGGGGGGGTTACGAGCAGTACTTC
CDR3 protein: CASSQGDRGGYEQYF

clone size: -
V gene: TRBV27
J gene: TRBJ2-2
D gene: -
CDR3 DNA: TGTGCCAGCAGTTTAAGTATACACAGGGCGGATACCGGGGAGCTGTTTTTT
CDR3 protein: CASSLSIHRADTGELFF

clone size: -
V gene: TRBV5-4
J gene: TRBJ2-2
D gene: -
CDR3 DNA: TGTGCCGGCAGCAGAGGAGGGGAAAGCACCGTGGAGCTGTTTTTT
CDR3 protein: CAGSRGGESTVELFF

clone size: -
V gene: TRBV11-3
J gene: TRBJ2-5
D gene: -
CDR3 DNA: TGTGCCAGCAGCTCGTGGACGGAACAAGAGACCCAGTACTTC
CDR3 protein: CASSSWTEQETQYF

clone size: large
V gene: TRBV12-3/TRBV12-4
J gene: TRBJ2-7
D gene: TRBD1
CDR3 DNA: TGTGCCAGCAGTTCATCACAGGGGTTGCTGTACTTC
CDR3 protein: CASSSSQGLLYF

clone size: few
V gene: TRBV6-1
J gene: TRBJ1-1
D gene: -
CDR3 DNA: TGTGCCAGCAGAAAACTGGACAGCATGAACACTGAAGCTTTCTTT
CDR3 protein: CASRKLDSMNTEAFF

clone size: medium-sized
V gene: TRBV30
J gene: TRBJ2-7
D gene: -
CDR3 DNA: TGTGCCTGGGTCCGGGACTCCCCGGAGCAGTACTTC
CDR3 protein: CAWVRDSPEQYF

clone size: -
V gene: TRBV27
J gene: TRBJ1-2
D gene: -
CDR3 DNA: TGTGCCAGCAGTTTTGGGGGGTTCGATGGCTACACCTTC
CDR3 protein: CASSFGGFDGYTF

clone size: -
V gene: TRBV19
J gene: TRBJ2-1
D gene: -
CDR3 DNA: TGTGCCAGTAGTACCGGCCGGGGAAACTACAATGAGCAGTTCTTC
CDR3 protein: CASSTGRGNYNEQFF

clone size: medium-sized
V gene: TRBV7-6
J gene: TRBJ2-5
D gene: TRBD1
CDR3 DNA: TGTGCCAGCAGCTATGGACAGGGCCAAGAGACCCAGTACTTC
CDR3 protein: CASSYGQGQETQYF

clone size: few
V gene: TRBV15
J gene: TRBJ2-2
D gene: -
CDR3 DNA: TGTGCCACCAGACCGGGACCAAGGGGGGCCGGGGAGCTGTTTTTT
CDR3 protein: CATRPGPRGAGELFF

clone size: -
V gene: TRBV11-3
J gene: TRBJ1-1
D gene: TRBD1
CDR3 DNA: TGTGCCAGCAGATCTCCGGGACAGGGACAGAACACTGAAGCTTTCTTT
CDR3 protein: CASRSPGQGQNTEAFF

clone size: -
V gene: TRBV6-1
J gene: TRBJ1-6
D gene: TRBD1
CDR3 DNA: TGTGCCAGCAGTCTCGGACAGGGCCTCCACTTT
CDR3 protein: CASSLGQGLHF

clone size: few
V gene: TRBV6-1
J gene: TRBJ2-7
D gene: -
CDR3 DNA: TGTGCCAGCAGTCACGGGGACGAGCAGTACTTC
CDR3 protein: CASSHGDEQYF

clone size: few
V gene: TRBV6-1
J gene: TRBJ2-7
D gene: -
CDR3 DNA: TGTGCCAGCAGACTTCGGGACTCCTACGAGCAGTACTTC
CDR3 protein: CASRLRDSYEQYF

clone size: few
V gene: TRBV28
J gene: TRBJ2-7
D gene: TRBD2
CDR3 DNA: TGTGCCAGCAGCTCAACTGGAGCGGGAGTGGAGGAGCAGTACTTC
CDR3 protein: CASSSTGAGVEEQYF

clone size: -
V gene: TRBV20-1
J gene: TRBJ1-6
D gene: -
CDR3 DNA: TGCAGTGCTTCCCAACAGGAATCCTCACCCCTCCACTTT
CDR3 protein: CSASQQESSPLHF

clone size: -
V gene: TRBV7-3
J gene: TRBJ1-4
D gene: TRBD1
CDR3 DNA: TGTGCCAGCAAGTGGGGACAGGTGTATGAAAAACTGTTTTTT
CDR3 protein: CASKWGQVYEKLFF

clone size: -
V gene: TRBV6-1
J gene: TRBJ2-6
D gene: -
CDR3 DNA: TGTGCCAGCAGTGAAGGGCAGTCTGGGGCCAACGTCCTGACTTTC
CDR3 protein: CASSEGQSGANVLTF

clone size: -
V gene: TRBV20-1
J gene: TRBJ2-1
D gene: TRBD2
CDR3 DNA: TGCAGTGCCACGACCACAACTAGCGGGAGAGTTAATGAGCAGTTCTTC
CDR3 protein: CSATTTTSGRVNEQFF

clone size: once
V gene: TRBV6-1
J gene: TRBJ2-7
D gene: TRBD1
CDR3 DNA: TGTGTCCGCAAGAGGACAGGGAGGTGCTACGAGCAGTACTTC
CDR3 protein: CVRKRTGRCYEQYF

clone size: -
V gene: TRBV6-1
J gene: TRBJ2-1
D gene: TRBD2
CDR3 DNA: TGTGCCAGCACGGGGGGAGGACTAAATGAGCAGTTCTTC
CDR3 protein: CASTGGGLNEQFF

clone size: few
V gene: TRBV27
J gene: TRBJ2-6
D gene: -
CDR3 DNA: TGTGCCAGCAGTGGGGACTCTGGGGCCAACGTCCTGACTTTC
CDR3 protein: CASSGDSGANVLTF

clone size: -
V gene: TRBV18
J gene: TRBJ1-3
D gene: TRBD1
CDR3 DNA: TGTGCCAGCTCAAAAACAGGGGAGGCGGACACCATATATTTT
CDR3 protein: CASSKTGEADTIYF